This TCR beta chain was recorded in a study of T cell repertoires in cytomegalovirus infection. Study outcomes and limitations: Public TCR beta family frequency separated CMV-and-HLA carriers, including in an independent cohort. What dominated the ex vivo response were HLA-C-restricted CMV-specific TCR beta clonotypes.

In TCRdb, the reads were re-called with MiXCR into one record per CDR3 protein. The sample records under 200,000 distinct CDR3 sequences, approximately 9.7% being singletons. The V and J ends lost 4 bases and 6 bases respectively, with 12 bases between them. The CDR3 has 12 amino acids. The germline V gene encodes CDR1 SQVTM and CDR2 ANQGSEA. Points on this clonotype: The antigen is not known.

The clonotype originates from a human donor in good health (CMV status not recorded). Some clones in this sample may be carry-over from other donors' samples. Material: PBMCs. V usage is TRBV29-1 and J usage is TRBJ1-2; TRBD1 is a possible D gene (5 bases). CDR3 loop: CSVGRGNDGYTF. In DNA form, the CDR3 reads TGCAGCGTTGGACGGGGGAACGATGGCTACACCTTC.